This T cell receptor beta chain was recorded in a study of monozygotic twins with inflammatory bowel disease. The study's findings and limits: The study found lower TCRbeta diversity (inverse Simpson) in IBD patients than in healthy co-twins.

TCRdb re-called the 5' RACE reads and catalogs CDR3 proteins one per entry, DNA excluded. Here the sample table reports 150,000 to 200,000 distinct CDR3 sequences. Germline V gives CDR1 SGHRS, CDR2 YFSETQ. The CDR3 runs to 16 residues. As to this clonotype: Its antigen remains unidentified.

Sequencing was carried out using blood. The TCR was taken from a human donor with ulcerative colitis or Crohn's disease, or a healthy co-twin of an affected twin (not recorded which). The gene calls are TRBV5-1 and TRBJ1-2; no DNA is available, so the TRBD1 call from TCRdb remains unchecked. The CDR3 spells CASSRTVKQGAYGYTF.